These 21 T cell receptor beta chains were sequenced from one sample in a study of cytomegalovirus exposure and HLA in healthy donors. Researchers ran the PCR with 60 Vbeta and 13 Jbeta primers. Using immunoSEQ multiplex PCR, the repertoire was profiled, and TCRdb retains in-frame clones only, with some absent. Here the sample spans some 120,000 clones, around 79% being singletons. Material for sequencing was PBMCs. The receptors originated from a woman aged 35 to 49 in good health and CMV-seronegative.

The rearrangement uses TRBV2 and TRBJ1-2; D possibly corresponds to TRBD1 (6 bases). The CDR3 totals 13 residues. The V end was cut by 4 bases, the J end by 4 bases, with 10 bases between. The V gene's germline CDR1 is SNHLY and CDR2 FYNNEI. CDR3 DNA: TGTGCCAGCAGTGCAGGACAGCTCTATGGCTACACCTTC. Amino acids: CASSAGQLYGYTF.

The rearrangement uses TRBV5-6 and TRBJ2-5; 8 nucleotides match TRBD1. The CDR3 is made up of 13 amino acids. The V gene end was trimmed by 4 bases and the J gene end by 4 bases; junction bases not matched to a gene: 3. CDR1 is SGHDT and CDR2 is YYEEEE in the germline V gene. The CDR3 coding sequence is TGTGCCAGCAGCGGACAGGGTGGAGAGACCCAGTACTTC. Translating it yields CASSGQGGETQYF.

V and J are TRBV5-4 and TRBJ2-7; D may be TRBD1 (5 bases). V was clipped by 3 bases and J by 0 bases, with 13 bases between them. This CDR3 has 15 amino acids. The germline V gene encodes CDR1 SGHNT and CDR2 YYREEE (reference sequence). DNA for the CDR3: TGTGCCAGCAGCTCACGACAGAGCAGCTCCTACGAGCAGTACTTC. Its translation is CASSSRQSSSYEQYF.

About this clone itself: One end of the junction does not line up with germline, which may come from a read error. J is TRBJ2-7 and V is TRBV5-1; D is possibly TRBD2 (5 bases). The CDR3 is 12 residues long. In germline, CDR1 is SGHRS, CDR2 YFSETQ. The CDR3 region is CASSLLGSGADF. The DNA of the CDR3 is TGCGCCAGCAGCTTACTGGGGAGCGGTGCGGACTTC.

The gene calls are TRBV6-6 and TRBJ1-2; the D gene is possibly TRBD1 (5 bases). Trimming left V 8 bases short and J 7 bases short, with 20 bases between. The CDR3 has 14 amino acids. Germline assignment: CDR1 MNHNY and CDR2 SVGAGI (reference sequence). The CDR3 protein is CASDGGGERRGYTF. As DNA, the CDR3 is TGTGCCAGCGACGGCGGGGGAGAGAGACGTGGCTACACCTTC.

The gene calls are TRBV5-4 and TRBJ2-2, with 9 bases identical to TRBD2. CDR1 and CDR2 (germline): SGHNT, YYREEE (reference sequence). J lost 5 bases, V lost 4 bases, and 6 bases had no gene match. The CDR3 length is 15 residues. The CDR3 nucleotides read TGTGCCAGCAGCCCCAGCGGGGGGAATACCGGGGAGCTGTTTTTT. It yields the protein CASSPSGGNTGELFF.

CDR3 loop: CASSRDRSNEKLFF. The CDR3 nucleotides are TGTGCCAGCAGCCGGGACAGGAGTAATGAAAAACTGTTTTTT. The chain combines TRBV28 with TRBJ1-4; TRBD1 matches at 8 bases. The J segment lost 4 bases and the V segment lost 6 bases, leaving 4 bases of the junction unmatched. This CDR3 contains 14 residues. Per germline, CDR1 MDHEN and CDR2 SYDVKM.

The CDR3 bases are TGTGCCAGCAGTTTCCGGGGTAGTGAAGCTTTCTTT. The encoded protein is CASSFRGSEAFF. The rearrangement joins TRBV27 to TRBJ1-1; D not resolved. This CDR3 is built from 12 residues. V lost 3 bases and J 7 bases, leaving 9 bases between the germline ends. The germline gives CDR1 MNHEY, CDR2 SMNVEV (reference sequence).

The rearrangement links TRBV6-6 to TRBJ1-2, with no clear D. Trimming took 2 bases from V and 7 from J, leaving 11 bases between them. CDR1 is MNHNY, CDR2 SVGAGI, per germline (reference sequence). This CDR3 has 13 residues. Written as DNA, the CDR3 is TGTGCCAGCAGTTACCCCGGGGTGGCTGGCTACACCTTC. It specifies CASSYPGVAGYTF.

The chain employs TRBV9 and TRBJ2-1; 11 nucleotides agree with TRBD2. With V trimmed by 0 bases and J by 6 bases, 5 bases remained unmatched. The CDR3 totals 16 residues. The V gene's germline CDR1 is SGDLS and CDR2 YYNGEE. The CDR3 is CASSVEGLAALNEQFF. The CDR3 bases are TGTGCCAGCAGCGTAGAGGGACTAGCGGCACTCAATGAGCAGTTCTTC.

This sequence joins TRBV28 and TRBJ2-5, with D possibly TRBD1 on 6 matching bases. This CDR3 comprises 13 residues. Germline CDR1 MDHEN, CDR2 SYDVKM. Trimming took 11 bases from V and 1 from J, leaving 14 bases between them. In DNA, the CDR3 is TGTGCCGCGCGAGGGGGAGTCCAAGAGACCCAGTACTTC. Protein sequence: CAARGGVQETQYF.

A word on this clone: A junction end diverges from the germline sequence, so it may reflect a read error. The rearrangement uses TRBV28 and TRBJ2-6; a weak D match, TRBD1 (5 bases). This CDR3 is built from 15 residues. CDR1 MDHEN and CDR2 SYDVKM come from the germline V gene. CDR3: CASSPASSGANGLTF. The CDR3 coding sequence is TGTGCCAGCAGTCCAGCCAGCTCTGGGGCCAACGGCCTGACTTTC. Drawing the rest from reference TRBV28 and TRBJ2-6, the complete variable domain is DVKVTQSSRYLVKRTGEKVFLECVQDMDHENMFWYRQDPGLGLRLIYFSYDVKMKEKGDIPEGYSVSREKKERFSLILESASTNQTSMYLCASSPASSGANGLTFGAGSRLTVL.

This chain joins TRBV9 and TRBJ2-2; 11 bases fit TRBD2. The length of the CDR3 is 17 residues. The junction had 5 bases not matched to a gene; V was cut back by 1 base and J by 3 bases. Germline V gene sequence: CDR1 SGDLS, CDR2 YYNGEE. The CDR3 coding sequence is TGTGCCAGCAGCGTATCTAGCGGGAGGACTTACACCGGGGAGCTGTTTTTT. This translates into CASSVSSGRTYTGELFF.

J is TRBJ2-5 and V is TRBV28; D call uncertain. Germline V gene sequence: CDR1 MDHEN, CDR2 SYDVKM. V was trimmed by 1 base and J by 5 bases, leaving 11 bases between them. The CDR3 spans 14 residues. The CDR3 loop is CASSLSLVAETQYF. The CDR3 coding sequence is TGTGCCAGCAGTTTATCTTTAGTTGCGGAGACCCAGTACTTC.

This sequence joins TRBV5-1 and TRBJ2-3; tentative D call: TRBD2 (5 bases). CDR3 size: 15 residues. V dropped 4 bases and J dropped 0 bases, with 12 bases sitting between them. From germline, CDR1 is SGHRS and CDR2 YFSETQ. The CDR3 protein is CASSSSGASTDTQYF. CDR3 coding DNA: TGCGCCAGCAGCAGCAGCGGCGCCAGCACAGATACGCAGTATTTT.

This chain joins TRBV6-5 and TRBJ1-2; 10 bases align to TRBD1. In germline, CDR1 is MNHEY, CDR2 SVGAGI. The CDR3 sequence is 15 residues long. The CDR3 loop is CAVNDPAGQGYGYTF. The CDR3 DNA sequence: TGTGCAGTCAATGACCCTGCGGGACAGGGGTATGGCTACACCTTC.

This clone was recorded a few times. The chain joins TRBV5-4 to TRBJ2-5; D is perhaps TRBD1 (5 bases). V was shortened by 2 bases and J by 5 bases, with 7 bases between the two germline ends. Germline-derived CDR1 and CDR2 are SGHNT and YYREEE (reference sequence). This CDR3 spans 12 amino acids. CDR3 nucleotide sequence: TGTGCCAGCAGCTTAGGGGTCGAGACCCAGTACTTC. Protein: CASSLGVETQYF.

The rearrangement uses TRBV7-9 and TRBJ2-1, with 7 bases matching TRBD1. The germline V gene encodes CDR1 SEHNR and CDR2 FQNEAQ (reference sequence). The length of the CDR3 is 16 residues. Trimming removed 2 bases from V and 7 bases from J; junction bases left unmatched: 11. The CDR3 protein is CASSLQQGPKVNEQFF. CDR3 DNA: TGTGCCAGCAGCTTACAACAGGGGCCTAAGGTAAATGAGCAGTTCTTC.

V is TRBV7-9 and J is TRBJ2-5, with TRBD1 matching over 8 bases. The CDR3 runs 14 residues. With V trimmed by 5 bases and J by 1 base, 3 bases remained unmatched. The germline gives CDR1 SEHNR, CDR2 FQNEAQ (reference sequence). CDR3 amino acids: CASSPRGLQETQYF. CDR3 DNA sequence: TGTGCCAGCAGCCCCAGGGGGCTCCAAGAGACCCAGTACTTC.

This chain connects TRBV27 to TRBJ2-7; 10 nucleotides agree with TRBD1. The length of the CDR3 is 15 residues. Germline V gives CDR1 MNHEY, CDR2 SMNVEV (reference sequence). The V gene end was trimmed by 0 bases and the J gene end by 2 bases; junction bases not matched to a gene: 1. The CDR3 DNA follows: TGTGCCAGCAGTTTATCGGGGACAGGGGCCTACGAGCAGTACTTC. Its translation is CASSLSGTGAYEQYF.

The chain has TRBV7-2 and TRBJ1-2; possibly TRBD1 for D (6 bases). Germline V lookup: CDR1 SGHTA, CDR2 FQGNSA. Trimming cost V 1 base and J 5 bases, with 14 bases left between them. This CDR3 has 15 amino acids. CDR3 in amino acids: CASSLDQGIFYGYTF. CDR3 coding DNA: TGTGCCAGCAGCTTAGACCAGGGGATTTTTTATGGCTACACCTTC.